The 21 T cell receptor beta chains given below trace back to one sample, sequenced in a study of beta chain features in type 1 diabetes. Study results and limitations: Researchers report that Type 1 diabetes patients had moderately but significantly shorter TCRB CDR3s across all four CD4+ subsets.

No cognate antigen is known for these TCRs. Expressed TCRB transcripts were sequenced after all isolated RNA was converted to cDNA. The table came from immunoSEQ multiplex PCR; TCRdb's copy has only in-frame clones and leaves some out. The profile shows 400,000 or so clones, roughly an eighth of them singletons. Material for sequencing was naive CD4+ T cells from blood. Source of these receptors: a woman in her late teens or twenties with type 1 diabetes.

The chain is built from TRBV2 and TRBJ2-1, with a tentative D call TRBD2 (6 bases). Trimming stripped 1 base from V and 0 bases from J, with 10 bases between. The CDR3 consists of 16 residues. Germline loops: CDR1 SNHLY, CDR2 FYNNEI. CDR3 residues: CASSEEGGSSYNEQFF. Written as DNA, the CDR3 is TGTGCCAGCAGTGAAGAAGGAGGGAGCTCCTACAATGAGCAGTTCTTC.

This clone was picked up a small number of times. The chain uses TRBV11-2 and TRBJ2-1; TRBD2 might be the D (7 bases). Germline lookup yields CDR1 SGHAT and CDR2 FQNNGV. This CDR3 region has 14 residues. Trimming left V 4 bases short and J 9 bases short, with 16 bases between. The CDR3 DNA sequence: TGTGCCAGCAGCTCTATCGAGGGGGGGCGTGAGCAGTTCTTC. It is translated as CASSSIEGGREQFF.

Here the CDR3 DNA reads TGTGCCACAGGCTCCGGGAGGATGGAGACCCAGTACTTC. As protein: CATGSGRMETQYF. This rearrangement joins TRBV28 to TRBJ2-5; 7 bases align to TRBD2. Unmatched junction bases numbered 10, after V lost 10 bases and J lost 5 bases. The CDR3 length is 13 residues. CDR1 and CDR2 (germline): MDHEN, SYDVKM.

This clone has only a few counts. The gene calls are TRBV5-1 and TRBJ2-7; D is perhaps TRBD1 (6 bases). The CDR3 consists of 15 residues. Germline CDR1 SGHRS, CDR2 YFSETQ. V lost 3 bases to trimming and J lost 6 bases, with 19 bases between them. The CDR3 DNA follows: TGCGCCAGCAGCTCCTCCGGGATGGGGGCTACCGAGCAGTACTTC. Amino acids: CASSSSGMGATEQYF.

The chain recombines TRBV30 with TRBJ1-5; 8 bases match TRBD1. CDR1 is GTSNPN, CDR2 SVGIG, per germline (reference sequence). The CDR3 has 12 amino acids. V lost 4 bases, J lost 7 bases, and 3 bases stayed unmatched. In DNA, the CDR3 is TGTGCCTGGAACTACAGGGGGCAGCCCCAGCATTTT. It is translated as CAWNYRGQPQHF.

This sequence joins TRBV30 and TRBJ1-4; D ambiguous. CDR1 is GTSNPN, CDR2 SVGIG, per germline (reference sequence). This CDR3 spans 14 amino acids. V was pared by 3 bases and J by 4 bases, with 12 bases between. The CDR3 loop reads CAWRAAGLNEKLFF. The CDR3 nucleotides are TGTGCCTGGAGAGCGGCAGGCCTTAATGAAAAACTGTTTTTT.

The chain has TRBV4-3 and TRBJ2-7; D may be TRBD2 (5 bases). V lost 5 bases, J lost 4 bases, and 12 bases lay in between. Germline V lookup: CDR1 LGHNA, CDR2 YSLEER. This CDR3 comprises 13 residues. The CDR3 sequence is CASSASPGYEQYF. The CDR3 nucleotides read TGCGCCAGCAGCGCGTCCCCGGGGTACGAGCAGTACTTC.

The genes are TRBV6-6 and TRBJ2-2; 11 bases fit TRBD1. CDR1 MNHNY and CDR2 SVGAGI come from the germline V gene (reference sequence). Germline trimming cut 7 bases from V and 6 bases from J; bases unmatched to any gene: 7. CDR3 length equals 15 residues. CDR3 DNA sequence: TGTGCCAGCACCCCGGGACAGGGGGGACCCGGGGAGCTGTTTTTT. This sequence encodes CASTPGQGGPGELFF.

J is TRBJ2-3 and V is TRBV7-3, with 8 bases that match TRBD2. V lost 8 bases to trimming and J lost 4 bases; unmatched junction nucleotides: 8. The CDR3 loop spans 14 amino acids. Germline V gene data show CDR1 as SGHTA and CDR2 as FQGTGA. CDR3 protein: CASGLSGSADTQYF. The CDR3 nucleotides read TGTGCCAGCGGATTAAGCGGGAGTGCAGATACGCAGTATTTT.

The J gene is TRBJ2-1, the V gene TRBV30; TRBD2 matches 7 bases. Germline V lookup: CDR1 GTSNPN, CDR2 SVGIG (reference sequence). The CDR3 consists of 15 residues. Trimming cost V 0 bases and J 8 bases; bases outside gene matches: 10. CDR3 nucleotides: TGTGCCTGGAGTGTGGGAGGGAGTGGAAGGGATGAGCAGTTCTTC. Translating gives CAWSVGGSGRDEQFF.

The sample holds a few counts of this clone. V usage is TRBV19 and J usage is TRBJ2-6, with D perhaps matching TRBD1 (6 bases). The germline gives CDR1 LNHDA, CDR2 SQIVND (reference sequence). V lost 5 bases and J lost 7, with 12 bases in between. The CDR3 contains 14 residues. As DNA, the CDR3 is TGTGCCAGTAGTCCACAGGGAAGTGCCAACGTCCTGACTTTC. Amino acids: CASSPQGSANVLTF.

This clone showed up just a few times. V is TRBV5-5 and J is TRBJ1-4; D unresolved. The V and J ends lost 3 bases and 4 bases respectively, with 7 bases between them. The CDR3 has 13 amino acids. Germline CDR1 reads SGHKS; CDR2 reads YYEKEE (reference sequence). CDR3 nucleotides: TGTGCCAGCAGCTCTGGCAGTAATGAAAAACTGTTTTTT. It yields the protein CASSSGSNEKLFF. Full variable domain (missing parts from reference TRBV5-5 and TRBJ1-4): DAGVTQSPTHLIKTRGQQVTLRCSPISGHKSVSWYQQVLGQGPQFIFQYYEKEERGRGNFPDRFSARQFPNYSSELNVNALLLGDSALYLCASSSGSNEKLFFGSGTQLSVL.

There are a few counts of this clone. The chain couples TRBV14 to TRBJ2-2, with D uncertain. The CDR3 consists of 13 residues. Germline V gene data show CDR1 as SGHDN and CDR2 as FVKESK. With 7 bases removed from V and 7 bases from J, the gap between germline ends came to 13 bases. The chain's CDR3 is CASTPEFGGELFF. The CDR3, as DNA: TGTGCCAGCACTCCGGAGTTTGGCGGGGAGCTGTTTTTT.

The chain is built from TRBV19 and TRBJ2-3; D is uncertain. This CDR3 is built from 14 residues. Germline V lookup: CDR1 LNHDA, CDR2 SQIVND (reference sequence). V lost 10 bases, J lost 5 bases, and 19 bases lay in between. CDR3 in amino acids: CATRVVDFGDTQYF. The CDR3 DNA follows: TGTGCCACCCGGGTCGTGGATTTTGGAGATACGCAGTATTTT.

The CDR3 loop reads CASSMGGGPDTQYF. DNA for the CDR3: TGTGCCAGCAGCATGGGGGGAGGTCCAGATACGCAGTATTTT. The genes are TRBV11-3 and TRBJ2-3; D perhaps matches TRBD2 (6 bases). Looked up from germline, CDR1 is SGHNT and CDR2 is YENEEA. The CDR3 spans 14 residues. Trimming left V 5 bases short and J 4 bases short, with 13 bases between.

The sample holds a few counts of this clone. The chain is built from TRBV7-2 and TRBJ2-1; TRBD1 is a possible D gene (6 bases). The ends were cut back, 4 bases at V and 0 bases at J, with 10 bases in the middle. CDR3 length: 15 residues. CDR1 and CDR2 from the germline V gene are SGHTA and FQGNSA. The DNA of the CDR3 is TGTGCCAGCAGCTCGAGGGGGAGCTCCTACAATGAGCAGTTCTTC. Amino acid sequence: CASSSRGSSYNEQFF. The variable domain in full, completed from reference TRBV7-2 and TRBJ2-1, reads GAGVSQSPSNKVTEKGKDVELRCDPISGHTALYWYRQSLGQGLEFLIYFQGNSAPDKSGLPSDRFSAERTGGSVSTLTIQRTQQEDSAVYLCASSSRGSSYNEQFFGPGTRLTVL.

The chain links TRBV2 to TRBJ2-7, with D tentatively TRBD2 (6 bases). In germline, CDR1 is SNHLY, CDR2 FYNNEI. The CDR3 has 12 amino acids. Trimming shortened V by 5 bases and J by 2 bases, and 7 bases separated the two germline ends. The CDR3 protein is CASSPGAYEQYF. The CDR3, as DNA: TGTGCCAGCAGTCCGGGAGCCTACGAGCAGTACTTC.

This rearrangement joins TRBV10-3 to TRBJ1-5; unclear D gene. The CDR3 loop spans 13 amino acids. CDR1 ENHRY and CDR2 SYGVKD come from the germline V gene. Trimming took 5 bases from V and 3 from J, leaving 8 bases between them. In DNA, the CDR3 is TGTGCCATCAGTAGGACTGACAATCAGCCCCAGCATTTT. Its translation is CAISRTDNQPQHF.

This chain's CDR3 is CASTEWGGTTDTQYF. DNA of the CDR3: TGTGCCAGTACCGAATGGGGGGGGACCACAGATACGCAGTATTTT. The V call is TRBV19, the J call TRBJ2-3, with 7 bases aligning to TRBD2. J gave up 2 bases and V 7 bases, and 9 bases lay outside the gene matches. The length of the CDR3 is 15 residues. Germline CDR1 LNHDA, CDR2 SQIVND (reference sequence).

This clone was seen only a few times. The chain joins TRBV30 to TRBJ2-2; 12 bases are shared with TRBD2. V gave up 0 bases and J gave up 0 bases; unmatched junction bases: 5. The CDR3 loop spans 18 amino acids. The germline V gene has CDR1 GTSNPN and CDR2 SVGIG (reference sequence). The CDR3 loop is CAWSVLRTSGANTGELFF. The CDR3 bases are TGTGCCTGGAGTGTACTGAGGACTAGCGGGGCGAACACCGGGGAGCTGTTTTTT.

The sample holds a few counts of this clone. The genes are TRBV7-9 and TRBJ2-3; the D gene is possibly TRBD2 (5 bases). V dropped 1 base and J dropped 4 bases, with 9 bases sitting between them. CDR1 and CDR2 from the germline V gene are SEHNR and FQNEAQ (reference sequence). The CDR3 is made up of 14 amino acids. The CDR3 here is CASSLDEAADTQYF. DNA for the CDR3: TGTGCCAGCAGCTTAGATGAAGCGGCAGATACGCAGTATTTT.